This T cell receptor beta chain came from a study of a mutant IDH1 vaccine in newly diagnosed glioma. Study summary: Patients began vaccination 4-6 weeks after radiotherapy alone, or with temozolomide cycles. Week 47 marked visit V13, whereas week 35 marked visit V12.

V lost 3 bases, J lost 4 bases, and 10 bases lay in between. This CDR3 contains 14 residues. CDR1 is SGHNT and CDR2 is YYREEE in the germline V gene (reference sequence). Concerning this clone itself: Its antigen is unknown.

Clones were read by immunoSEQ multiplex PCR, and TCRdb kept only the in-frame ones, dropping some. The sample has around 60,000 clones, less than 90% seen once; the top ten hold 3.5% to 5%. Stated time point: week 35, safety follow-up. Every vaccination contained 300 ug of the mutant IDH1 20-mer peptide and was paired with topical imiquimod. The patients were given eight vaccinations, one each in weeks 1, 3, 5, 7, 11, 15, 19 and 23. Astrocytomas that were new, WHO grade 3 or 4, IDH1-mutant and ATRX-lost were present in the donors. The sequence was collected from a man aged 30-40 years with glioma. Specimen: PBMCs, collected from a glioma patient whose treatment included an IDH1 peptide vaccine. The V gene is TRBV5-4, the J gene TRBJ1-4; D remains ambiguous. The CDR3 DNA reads TGTGCCAGCAGCTCGGGTCTTTATAATGAAAAACTGTTTTTT. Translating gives CASSSGLYNEKLFF. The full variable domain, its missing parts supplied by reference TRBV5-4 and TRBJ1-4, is ETGVTQSPTHLIKTRGQQVTLRCSSQSGHNTVSWYQQALGQGPQFIFQYYREEENGRGNFPPRFSGLQFPNYSSELNVNALELDDSALYLCASSSGLYNEKLFFGSGTQLSVL.